This T cell receptor (beta chain) originates from a study of human T cells and chemical hapten exposure. Turning to the study itself: Weekly administration of diphenylcyclopropenone to the scalp of patients continued throughout the roughly 24-week study.

The CDR3 length is 18 residues. V was clipped by 1 base and J by 1 base, with 20 bases between them. Germline-derived CDR1 and CDR2 are MGHRA and YSYEKL. In TCRdb, the RACE reads were re-called with MiXCR into one record per CDR3 protein. The sample includes 280,000 or so distinct CDR3 sequences, roughly 7.4% of them seen just once. The table lists this clonotype with a few counts. Time point: pre-sensitization, week 0. The sample's treatment: therapeutic diphenylcyclopropenone sensitization with weekly scalp DPC. The sequencing here drew on whole blood, taken in connection with sensitization to the hapten diphenylcyclopropenone (DPC). The TCR was taken from a man aged 18-30 years with alopecia areata. Some clones in this sample may be carry-over from other donors' samples. This sequence joins TRBV4-1 and TRBJ2-7; D is uncertain. This CDR3 reads CASSQAGLGPILSYEQYF. The CDR3 DNA sequence: TGCGCCAGCAGCCAAGCGGGTCTGGGTCCCATCTTATCCTACGAGCAGTACTTC.